This is a list of T cell receptor beta chains from one sample in a study of blood T cell repertoires in COVID-19. TCRdb keeps only in-frame clones here, not all; method: immunoSEQ multiplex PCR. The repertoire holds more than 45,000 clones, with 70% to 90% as singletons. Specimen: peripheral blood. These receptors came from a human donor in a cohort sampled during active COVID-19. Both conserved end residues are part of each CDR3. The order of the fields is CDR3 length, V gene, J gene, D gene, clone size, CDR3 protein, CDR3 DNA. The D gene is left open where the match is weak. Only part of the rows carry a size: once, few, many, or a class if the clone is expanded.

len: 14; v_gene: TRBV6-5; j_gene: TRBJ2-2; d_gene: TRBD1; abundance: -; CDR3aa: CASRRTGRTGELFF; CDR3nt: TGTGCCAGCAGACGGACAGGGCGGACCGGGGAGCTGTTTTTT
len: 14; v_gene: TRBV3-1/TRBV3-2; j_gene: TRBJ1-2; d_gene: -; abundance: -; CDR3aa: CASSPRGSPYGYTF; CDR3nt: TGTGCCAGCAGCCCGCGGGGATCCCCCTATGGCTACACCTTC
len: 14; v_gene: TRBV6-2/TRBV6-3; j_gene: TRBJ2-1; d_gene: TRBD1; abundance: -; CDR3aa: CASSSDPQGNEQFF; CDR3nt: TGTGCCAGCAGTTCAGATCCACAGGGGAACGAGCAGTTCTTC
len: 16; v_gene: TRBV4-1; j_gene: TRBJ2-7; d_gene: -; abundance: -; CDR3aa: CASSQGYRGQYYEQYF; CDR3nt: TGCGCCAGCAGCCAAGGGTATAGGGGTCAGTACTACGAGCAGTACTTC
len: 15; v_gene: TRBV4-1; j_gene: TRBJ1-5; d_gene: -; abundance: few; CDR3aa: CASSQDGKGDQPQHF; CDR3nt: TGCGCCAGCAGCCAAGATGGAAAGGGGGATCAGCCCCAGCATTTT
len: 15; v_gene: TRBV6-5; j_gene: TRBJ2-2; d_gene: TRBD2; abundance: -; CDR3aa: CASSRLAGVAGELFF; CDR3nt: TGTGCCAGCAGTCGACTAGCGGGAGTGGCCGGGGAGCTGTTTTTT
len: 17; v_gene: TRBV7-2; j_gene: TRBJ2-3; d_gene: TRBD2; abundance: -; CDR3aa: CASSLRRAGGGADTQYF; CDR3nt: TGTGCCAGCAGCCTCCGGCGGGCGGGAGGAGGGGCAGATACGCAGTATTTT
len: 16; v_gene: TRBV7-9; j_gene: TRBJ2-3; d_gene: -; abundance: -; CDR3aa: CASSFRSRARTDTQYF; CDR3nt: TGTGCCAGCAGCTTCCGCTCGAGAGCGCGCACAGATACGCAGTATTTT
len: 14; v_gene: TRBV7-9; j_gene: TRBJ2-1; d_gene: -; abundance: -; CDR3aa: CASSLQGGYNEQFF; CDR3nt: TGTGCCAGCAGCCTACAGGGGGGGTACAATGAGCAGTTCTTC
len: 14; v_gene: TRBV5-1; j_gene: TRBJ1-1; d_gene: TRBD1; abundance: -; CDR3aa: CASSLGGQATEAFF; CDR3nt: TGCGCCAGCAGCTTGGGGGGACAGGCGACTGAAGCTTTCTTT
len: 15; v_gene: TRBV2; j_gene: TRBJ2-5; d_gene: TRBD2; abundance: -; CDR3aa: CASSEGLAGGETQYF; CDR3nt: TGTGCCAGCAGTGAAGGGCTAGCGGGGGGGGAGACCCAGTACTTC
len: 12; v_gene: TRBV12-3/TRBV12-4; j_gene: TRBJ2-1; d_gene: -; abundance: -; CDR3aa: CASRGPNNEQFF; CDR3nt: TGTGCCAGCAGGGGGCCGAACAATGAGCAGTTCTTC
len: 16; v_gene: TRBV7-2; j_gene: TRBJ1-5; d_gene: -; abundance: few; CDR3aa: CASSRQSAGSNQPQHF; CDR3nt: TGTGCCAGCAGCCGTCAATCCGCAGGGAGCAATCAGCCCCAGCATTTT
len: 14; v_gene: TRBV24-1; j_gene: TRBJ1-1; d_gene: TRBD1; abundance: -; CDR3aa: CATSTGGLNTEAFF; CDR3nt: TGTGCCACCAGTACAGGGGGATTAAACACTGAAGCTTTCTTT
len: 19; v_gene: TRBV19; j_gene: TRBJ2-3; d_gene: TRBD2; abundance: -; CDR3aa: CASSTPGLAGPRRADTQYF; CDR3nt: TGTGCCAGTAGTACCCCGGGACTAGCGGGTCCAAGGAGGGCAGATACGCAGTATTTT
len: 18; v_gene: TRBV5-6; j_gene: TRBJ2-3; d_gene: TRBD2; abundance: -; CDR3aa: CASSYGLAGGQSTDTQYF; CDR3nt: TGTGCCAGCAGCTACGGACTAGCGGGGGGGCAGAGCACAGATACGCAGTATTTT
len: 18; v_gene: TRBV7-3; j_gene: TRBJ2-2; d_gene: TRBD1; abundance: -; CDR3aa: CASTATSPGTGGPGELFF; CDR3nt: TGTGCCAGCACCGCTACTTCTCCCGGGACAGGGGGCCCCGGGGAGCTGTTTTTT
len: 16; v_gene: TRBV21-1; j_gene: TRBJ1-5; d_gene: -; abundance: -; CDR3aa: CASSKALASGNQPQHF; CDR3nt: TGTGCCAGCAGCAAAGCCCTAGCTAGTGGCAATCAGCCCCAGCATTTT
len: 16; v_gene: TRBV19; j_gene: TRBJ2-7; d_gene: TRBD1; abundance: -; CDR3aa: CASSPSSGTGEIEQYF; CDR3nt: TGTGCCAGTAGTCCGTCCTCCGGGACAGGGGAAATCGAGCAGTACTTC
len: 16; v_gene: TRBV5-4; j_gene: TRBJ2-3; d_gene: TRBD1; abundance: -; CDR3aa: CASSSGDRGGADTQYF; CDR3nt: TGTGCCAGCAGCTCGGGGGACAGGGGTGGCGCAGATACGCAGTATTTT
len: 13; v_gene: TRBV2; j_gene: TRBJ2-7; d_gene: -; abundance: -; CDR3aa: CASSWTLYYEQYF; CDR3nt: TGTGCCAGCAGCTGGACACTGTACTACGAGCAGTACTTC
len: 13; v_gene: TRBV5-4; j_gene: TRBJ1-1; d_gene: -; abundance: few; CDR3aa: CASSLVGPSTAFF; CDR3nt: TGTGCCAGCAGCTTGGTGGGGCCATCGACAGCTTTCTTT
len: 14; v_gene: TRBV7-8; j_gene: TRBJ1-2; d_gene: -; abundance: -; CDR3aa: CASSPSGRNYGYTF; CDR3nt: TGTGCCAGCAGCCCGAGCGGGAGAAACTATGGCTACACCTTC
len: 15; v_gene: TRBV7-6; j_gene: TRBJ2-2; d_gene: TRBD1; abundance: -; CDR3aa: CASGRDRGWTGELFF; CDR3nt: TGTGCCAGCGGGCGGGACAGGGGATGGACCGGGGAGCTGTTTTTT
len: 15; v_gene: TRBV28; j_gene: TRBJ2-7; d_gene: -; abundance: -; CDR3aa: CASRPGGPATYEQYF; CDR3nt: TGTGCCAGCAGGCCAGGGGGGCCGGCGACATACGAGCAGTACTTC
len: 14; v_gene: TRBV10-3; j_gene: TRBJ1-3; d_gene: -; abundance: -; CDR3aa: CAIRGSESGNTIYF; CDR3nt: TGTGCCATCAGAGGAAGCGAGTCTGGAAACACCATATATTTT
len: 13; v_gene: TRBV9; j_gene: TRBJ2-2; d_gene: -; abundance: few; CDR3aa: CASSVTEWGELFF; CDR3nt: TGTGCCAGCAGCGTTACAGAGTGGGGGGAGCTGTTTTTT
len: 13; v_gene: TRBV6-5; j_gene: TRBJ1-2; d_gene: -; abundance: -; CDR3aa: CASSYGQQRGYTF; CDR3nt: TGTGCCAGCAGTTACGGTCAGCAGAGGGGCTACACCTTC
len: 15; v_gene: TRBV3-1/TRBV3-2; j_gene: TRBJ2-6; d_gene: -; abundance: -; CDR3aa: CASSRSGTGANVLTF; CDR3nt: TGTGCCAGCAGCCGAAGCGGGACAGGGGCCAACGTCCTGACTTTC
len: 13; v_gene: TRBV7-2; j_gene: TRBJ2-1; d_gene: -; abundance: -; CDR3aa: CASSLAGGNEQFF; CDR3nt: TGTGCCAGCAGCTTAGCAGGGGGCAATGAGCAGTTCTTC
len: 16; v_gene: TRBV14; j_gene: TRBJ2-5; d_gene: TRBD2; abundance: once; CDR3aa: CASSQDRGLHSETQYF; CDR3nt: TGTGCCAGCAGCCAAGATAGGGGACTACATTCGGAGACCCAGTACTTC